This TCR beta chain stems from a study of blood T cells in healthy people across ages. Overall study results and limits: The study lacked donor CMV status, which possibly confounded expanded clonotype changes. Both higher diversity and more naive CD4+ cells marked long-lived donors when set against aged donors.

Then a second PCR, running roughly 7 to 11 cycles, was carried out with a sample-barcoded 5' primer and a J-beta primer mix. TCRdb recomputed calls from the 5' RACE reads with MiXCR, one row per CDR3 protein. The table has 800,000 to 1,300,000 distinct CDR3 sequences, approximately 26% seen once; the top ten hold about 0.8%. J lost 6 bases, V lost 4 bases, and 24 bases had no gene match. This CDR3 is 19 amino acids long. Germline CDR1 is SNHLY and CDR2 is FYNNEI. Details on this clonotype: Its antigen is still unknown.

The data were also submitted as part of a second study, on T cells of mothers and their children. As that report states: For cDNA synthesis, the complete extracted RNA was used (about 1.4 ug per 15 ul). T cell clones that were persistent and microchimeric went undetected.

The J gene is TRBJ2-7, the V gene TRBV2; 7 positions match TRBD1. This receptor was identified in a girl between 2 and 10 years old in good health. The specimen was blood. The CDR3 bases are TGTGCCAGCAGTGGCCCTGGGTACTCGACCGGGACAGTCGGTTTCGAGCAGTACTTC. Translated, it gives CASSGPGYSTGTVGFEQYF.